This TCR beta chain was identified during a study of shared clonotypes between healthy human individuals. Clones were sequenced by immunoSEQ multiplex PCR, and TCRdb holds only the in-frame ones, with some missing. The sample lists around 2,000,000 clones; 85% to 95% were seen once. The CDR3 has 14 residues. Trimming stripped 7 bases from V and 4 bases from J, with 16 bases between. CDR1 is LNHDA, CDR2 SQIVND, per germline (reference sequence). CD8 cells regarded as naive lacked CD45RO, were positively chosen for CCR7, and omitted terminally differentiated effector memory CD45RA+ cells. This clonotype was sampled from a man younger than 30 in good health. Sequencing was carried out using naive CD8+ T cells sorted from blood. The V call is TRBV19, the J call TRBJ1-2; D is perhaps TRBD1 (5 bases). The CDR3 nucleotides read TGTGCCAGTACCGAAGAGGTGGGGGGCTATGGCTACACCTTC. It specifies CASTEEVGGYGYTF.